This TCR beta chain is from a study of T cells after yellow fever vaccination (dated by TCRdb to about 2019). Some background on the complete study: The SMART-Seq v4 Ultra Low Input RNA kit was used to prepare libraries from fractions with low cell numbers. To track T-cell clones before and after primary and booster YFV17D yellow fever vaccination, bulk TCR alpha and beta repertoires were sequenced longitudinally. Two healthy male donors made up the cohort, one aged 18 to 29 years and the other aged 30 to 40 years. Blood was drawn at multiple timepoints before and after primary and secondary immunization, with bulk PBMC replicates and cell subsets isolated. Points the paper makes about the study in general: After the booster, most clones that had expanded after primary vaccination were detected again (around 96% of CD4 and 70% to 90% of CD8), suggesting broad maintenance of memory. The study included only a couple of donors, which limits how far the findings can be generalized. The secondary T-cell response was found to be weaker but faster than the primary response, with a peak reached on day 5 rather than on day 15. A small share of clonotypes occurred in both CD4 and CD8 compartments, likely arising from convergent recombination. FACS-sorted repertoires could contain abundant contaminating clonotypes from the bulk population, so computational filtering was required.

For sequencing, an Illumina NovaSeq 6000 was employed. TCR cDNA was synthesized by 5'RACE template switching, through which a universal primer site and unique molecular identifiers were introduced. Priming for cDNA synthesis came from both the TCR alpha and TCR beta constant segments. Library amplification involved two PCR steps, and the second step added sample barcodes and sequencing adapters. Sequencing of libraries was performed on Illumina HiSeq 2500 (2x100 bp) or NovaSeq (2x150 bp). In the authors' own workflow: MIGEC handled demultiplexing of reads and collapsing into UMI consensus sequences, while MiXCR performed V(D)J alignment. Vaccine-responding clonotypes were defined with edgeR using replicate PBMC samples, requiring FDR below 0.01 and a log2 fold change above 5 up to day 15. Bulk clonotypes were assigned CD4 or CD8 identity according to which sequenced CD4 or CD8 repertoire held them at higher abundance. Starting from the raw public reads, TCRdb applied fastp trimming at Q25, assembled clones with MiXCR and retained in-frame beta chains. CDR3 protein duplicates are merged, each entry listing the most common genes and DNA. These V and J calls are TCRdb output, not the study's own analysis. This sample lists 350,000 to 550,000 distinct CDR3 sequences; under 20% were detected once. The ten biggest clones cover roughly a sixth of the sample.

This clonotype occurred a few times. The antigen this receptor binds is unknown. Base-call qualities are not available, and no considerably larger clone is one nucleotide away. The sample's treatment or condition label, decoded: live attenuated yellow fever vaccine strain. At each blood-draw timepoint, two biological replicates of bulk PBMCs were obtained. PBMCs were isolated from peripheral blood using a standard Ficoll-Paque protocol. TriZol was used to extract RNA from bulk PBMCs, CD4 and CD8 fractions, and dextramer-positive and dextramer-negative fractions. Between the V and J ends, shortened by 3 bases and 0 bases respectively, the junction contains 12 bases. The CDR3 has 15 amino acids, counting the end cysteine and valine. Left in the record is the CDR3 DNA by itself, 45 bases read in frame from the first base. CDR1 SEHNR and CDR2 FQNEAQ were looked up in the germline V gene (reference sequence).

This sample comprised PBMCs, obtained before the yellow fever booster vaccination. Recombination linked TRBV7-9 to TRBJ2-7, with TRBD1 perhaps the D gene, on 6 matching bases. This clonotype originated in a man younger than 35 who received the YFV17D yellow fever vaccine. DNA sequence: TGTGCCAGCAGCTTCGGGACAACTAGCTCCTACGAGCAGTACGTC. It encodes CASSFGTTSSYEQYV.